The 30 T cell receptor beta chains below were found in one sample sequenced in a study of CD4 T cells in relation to SARS-CoV-2 and coronaviruses. Measured with immunoSEQ multiplex PCR; TCRdb has only the in-frame clones, and not every one. The data hold about 59,000 clones, with about nine tenths observed a single time. Before the COVID-19 pandemic, during about 2011-2018, CD4+ T cells were taken from unexposed donors. The sample taken for sequencing was memory CD4+ T cells from PBMCs. The receptors here all came from a human donor in good health.

The chain links TRBV28 to TRBJ2-7, with 7 positions matching TRBD2. The V gene end was trimmed by 8 bases and the J gene end by 2 bases; junction bases not matched to a gene: 6. CDR3 length: 13 amino acids. Looked up from germline, CDR1 is MDHEN and CDR2 is SYDVKM. CDR3 region: CASRSGGAYEQYF. CDR3 bases: TGTGCCAGCCGGTCGGGGGGAGCCTACGAGCAGTACTTC.

The chain has TRBV28 and TRBJ2-7; TRBD1 agrees at 10 bases. V trimming: 6 bases; J trimming: 1 base; junction bases outside the gene matches: 3. The CDR3 is 14 residues long. Germline V lookup: CDR1 MDHEN, CDR2 SYDVKM. The CDR3 here is CASRPGQGSYEQYF. CDR3 DNA sequence: TGTGCCAGCAGACCGGGACAGGGGTCCTACGAGCAGTACTTC.

The J gene is TRBJ1-5, the V gene TRBV6-2 or TRBV6-3, with no clear D. This CDR3 region has 16 residues. Trimming removed 6 bases from V and 0 bases from J, with 15 bases in between. CDR1 MNHEY and CDR2 SVGEGT come from the germline V gene. CDR3 DNA: TGTGCCAGCAGCCCTTCTTTGGGTGTTAGCAATCAGCCCCAGCATTTT. Translated, it gives CASSPSLGVSNQPQHF.

The rearrangement joins TRBV10-1 to TRBJ2-2, with 9 bases identical to TRBD2. After removal of 8 bases from V and 0 bases from J, the junction contained 7 bases not matched to a gene. CDR1 is WNHNN, CDR2 SYGVQD, per germline (reference sequence). This CDR3 is built from 16 residues. The CDR3 nucleotides are TGCGCCAGCGGAAAGACTAGCGGCGCGAACACCGGGGAGCTGTTTTTT. It is translated as CASGKTSGANTGELFF.

The rearrangement links TRBV28 to TRBJ2-7; TRBD2 matches at 15 bases. Germline V gene data show CDR1 as MDHEN and CDR2 as SYDVKM. The CDR3 is 17 residues long. The V gene end was trimmed by 2 bases and the J gene end by 3 bases; junction bases not matched to a gene: 5. The CDR3 DNA reads TGTGCCAGCAGTTTAGGGGGGACTAGCGGGAGGTACTACGAGCAGTACTTC. Protein product: CASSLGGTSGRYYEQYF.

This clone has more than one count but fewer than ten. This rearrangement joins TRBV7-6 to TRBJ2-3, with a weak D call TRBD1 (5 bases). Per the germline V gene, CDR1 is SGHVS and CDR2 is FNYEAQ. V shed 5 bases and J shed 4 bases, with 16 bases lying between them. The CDR3 contains 15 residues. CDR3 in DNA: TGTGCCAGCAGCCCGGCCGGTTTCAGGGCAGATACGCAGTATTTT. It codes for CASSPAGFRADTQYF.

This clone appeared once. The rearrangement joins TRBV24-1 to TRBJ1-2; no clear D. Germline V gene sequence: CDR1 KGHDR, CDR2 SFDVKD. Trimming left V 3 bases short and J 3 bases short, with 16 bases between. The CDR3 is 16 residues long. In nucleotides, the CDR3 is TGTGCCACCAGTGATCCCACGGGAGGATATGACTATGGCTACACCTTC. This translates into CATSDPTGGYDYGYTF.

The chain joins TRBV7-9 to TRBJ2-1; D may correspond to TRBD1 or TRBD2 (6 bases each). CDR1 and CDR2 from the germline V gene are SEHNR and FQNEAQ (reference sequence). Trimming left V 5 bases short and J 0 bases short, with 17 bases between. CDR3 length equals 17 residues. The CDR3 here is CASSPSGGLHSYNEQFF. The CDR3 nucleotides are TGTGCCAGCAGCCCATCCGGGGGCCTCCACTCCTACAATGAGCAGTTCTTC.

This clone was seen only a few times. This chain joins TRBV5-4 and TRBJ2-1; 8 bases fit TRBD2. Germline V gives CDR1 SGHNT, CDR2 YYREEE (reference sequence). The CDR3 runs to 13 residues. The V gene end was trimmed by 4 bases and the J gene end by 14 bases; junction bases not matched to a gene: 11. The CDR3 DNA reads TGTGCCAGCAGCGCAACCGGGACTAGTATTAAGTTCTTC. Amino acids: CASSATGTSIKFF. Together with reference TRBV5-4 and TRBJ2-1, the CDR3 gives the full variable domain: ETGVTQSPTHLIKTRGQQVTLRCSSQSGHNTVSWYQQALGQGPQFIFQYYREEENGRGNFPPRFSGLQFPNYSSELNVNALELDDSALYLCASSATGTSIKFFGPGTRLTVL.

V usage is TRBV7-2 and J usage is TRBJ2-1, with TRBD2 matching 12 bases. Unmatched junction bases numbered 7, after V lost 4 bases and J lost 6 bases. This CDR3 has 16 residues. CDR1 SGHTA and CDR2 FQGNSA come from the germline V gene. CDR3 nucleotides: TGTGCCAGCAGCTACTATAGACTAGCGGGAGCCAATGAGCAGTTCTTC. It encodes CASSYYRLAGANEQFF. The whole variable domain, filled in from reference TRBV7-2 and TRBJ2-1, reads GAGVSQSPSNKVTEKGKDVELRCDPISGHTALYWYRQSLGQGLEFLIYFQGNSAPDKSGLPSDRFSAERTGGSVSTLTIQRTQQEDSAVYLCASSYYRLAGANEQFFGPGTRLTVL.

CDR3 sequence reads: CASSPPGGYQQETQYF. Written as DNA, the CDR3 is TGTGCCAGCTCACCACCGGGAGGATACCAACAAGAGACCCAGTACTTC. The rearrangement joins TRBV18 to TRBJ2-5, with D perhaps TRBD2 (6 bases). Trimming cost V 0 bases and J 2 bases, with 13 bases left between them. CDR1 is KGHSH, CDR2 LQKENI, per germline. The CDR3 extends over 16 amino acids.

J is TRBJ2-1 and V is TRBV19; D is possibly TRBD2 (5 bases). V lost 3 bases and J 4 bases, leaving 16 bases between the germline ends. The CDR3 sequence is 16 residues long. The germline CDR1 and CDR2 sequences are LNHDA and SQIVND (reference sequence). Written as DNA, the CDR3 is TGTGCCAGTAGTATCGGAGGTGGCAGACAATACAATGAGCAGTTCTTC. This gives the protein CASSIGGGRQYNEQFF.

This chain uses TRBV12-3 or TRBV12-4 with TRBJ2-1; D is uncertain. The CDR3 sequence is 13 residues long. V lost 2 bases, J lost 8 bases, and 10 bases lay in between. The DNA for the CDR3 is TGTGCCAGCAGTTTAATAGCTTTCGATGAGCAGTTCTTC. Protein product: CASSLIAFDEQFF.

This sequence joins TRBV6-5 and TRBJ2-3, with D possibly being TRBD2 (6 bases). Germline V lookup: CDR1 MNHEY, CDR2 SVGAGI. This CDR3 is 15 amino acids long. The V gene lost 2 bases and the J gene lost 1 base, with 10 bases spanning the gap. This CDR3 reads CASSYVAAGTDTQYF. CDR3 DNA sequence: TGTGCCAGCAGTTACGTAGCGGCCGGCACAGATACGCAGTATTTT.

V and J are TRBV5-1 and TRBJ2-1; TRBD2 matches 13 bases. The J segment lost 1 base and the V segment lost 7 bases, leaving 5 bases of the junction unmatched. CDR3 size: 16 residues. Germline CDR1 and CDR2: SGHRS and YFSETQ. The CDR3 bases are TGCGCCAGCGGGGGACTAGCGGGAACATCCTACAATGAGCAGTTCTTC. It yields the protein CASGGLAGTSYNEQFF.

The chain combines TRBV9 with TRBJ2-1, with a possible D match to TRBD1 (5 bases). Trimming pared 4 bases from V and 0 bases from J, leaving 11 bases between. This CDR3 region has 15 residues. CDR1 is SGDLS and CDR2 is YYNGEE in the germline V gene. The CDR3 coding sequence is TGTGCCAGCAGCTCCCGCAGGGACTCCTACAATGAGCAGTTCTTC. The encoded protein is CASSSRRDSYNEQFF.

This clone was found once. The chain joins TRBV27 to TRBJ1-5; 10 bases are shared with TRBD1. Germline V gene lookup returns CDR1 MNHEY and CDR2 SMNVEV (reference sequence). CDR3 length equals 19 residues. V was pared by 3 bases and J by 4 bases, with 15 bases of the junction left unmatched. CDR3 in amino acids: CASSFLKPGQGRGNQPQHF. DNA for the CDR3: TGTGCCAGCAGTTTTCTTAAACCGGGACAGGGGAGGGGTAATCAGCCCCAGCATTTT.

This clone occurred once. The chain carries TRBV28 and TRBJ2-7; D is ambiguous. Germline V gene sequence: CDR1 MDHEN, CDR2 SYDVKM. Trimming removed 6 bases at V and 6 bases at J, with 21 bases between. The CDR3 extends over 15 amino acids. The DNA for the CDR3 is TGTGCCAGCAGCGAAAACCCCGGTGGGCCCGTCGAGCAGTACTTC. Its translation is CASSENPGGPVEQYF. Together with reference TRBV28 and TRBJ2-7, the CDR3 gives the full variable domain: DVKVTQSSRYLVKRTGEKVFLECVQDMDHENMFWYRQDPGLGLRLIYFSYDVKMKEKGDIPEGYSVSREKKERFSLILESASTNQTSMYLCASSENPGGPVEQYFGPGTRLTVT.

This chain uses TRBV28 with TRBJ1-2; 10 nucleotides match TRBD1. The J segment lost 5 bases and the V segment lost 6 bases, leaving 3 bases of the junction unmatched. The CDR3 sequence is 13 residues long. Germline V gene sequence: CDR1 MDHEN, CDR2 SYDVKM. The CDR3 loop is CASSWDRGYGYTF. CDR3 coding DNA: TGTGCCAGCAGCTGGGACAGGGGATATGGCTACACCTTC.

This clone was observed a handful of times. The gene calls are TRBV5-6 and TRBJ1-3; D uncertain. Germline values: CDR1 SGHDT, CDR2 YYEEEE. Trimming removed 1 base at V and 9 bases at J, with 11 bases between. The CDR3 extends over 13 amino acids. This chain's CDR3 is CASSLLLSGTIYF. CDR3 DNA sequence: TGTGCCAGCAGCTTGCTCCTCTCCGGCACCATATATTTT.

The chain employs TRBV9 and TRBJ1-4, with D hard to call. Trimming pared 0 bases from V and 7 bases from J, leaving 10 bases between. The germline CDR1 and CDR2 sequences are SGDLS and YYNGEE. The CDR3 consists of 14 residues. CDR3 loop: CASSVDTPGEKLFF. The CDR3 bases are TGTGCCAGCAGCGTAGACACCCCAGGTGAAAAACTGTTTTTT.

The rearrangement joins TRBV28 to TRBJ2-1; D may be TRBD1 (6 bases). Trimming took off 5 bases at V and 10 bases at J, with 12 bases between the two ends. The germline gives CDR1 MDHEN, CDR2 SYDVKM. The CDR3 spans 12 residues. Written as DNA, the CDR3 is TGTGCCAGCAGTCGGGACACTCCGGAGCAGTTCTTC. This gives the protein CASSRDTPEQFF.

Notes on this clone: This same CDR3 is encoded by further DNA sequences in the sample. The chain couples TRBV7-2 to TRBJ2-7; 13 nucleotides align to TRBD2. The CDR3 spans 15 residues. The V segment lost 5 bases and the J segment 3 bases; nucleotides outside the gene matches: 4. Germline CDR1 is SGHTA and CDR2 is FQGNSA. This CDR3 is CASSPRTSGSYEQYF. CDR3 bases: TGTGCCAGCAGCCCCAGGACTAGCGGGAGCTACGAGCAGTACTTC.

There are a few counts of this clone. The V and J genes are TRBV4-2 and TRBJ1-2; D not resolved. The CDR3 runs 13 residues. The V gene's germline CDR1 is LGHNA and CDR2 YNFKEQ. V dropped 2 bases and J dropped 7 bases, with 11 bases sitting between them. The CDR3 nucleotides are TGTGCCAGCAGCCAAACAGAGTTAGGTGGCTACACCTTC. This sequence encodes CASSQTELGGYTF.

The chain joins TRBV28 to TRBJ2-3; 8 bases line up with TRBD2. The V and J ends lost 2 bases and 4 bases, in that order; junction bases with no gene match: 8. CDR3 size: 16 residues. The germline V gene encodes CDR1 MDHEN and CDR2 SYDVKM. The CDR3 bases are TGTGCCAGCAGTTTACCGAAAGCGGGAGCCTCAGATACGCAGTATTTT. This translates into CASSLPKAGASDTQYF.

This clone was detected only a few times. J is TRBJ1-6 and V is TRBV4-2; unclear D gene. The CDR3 spans 15 residues. Looked up from germline, CDR1 is LGHNA and CDR2 is YNFKEQ. V dropped 0 bases and J dropped 10 bases, with 13 bases sitting between them. The CDR3 sequence: CASSQERAVGSPLHF. The CDR3, as DNA: TGTGCCAGCAGCCAAGAGAGGGCGGTAGGCTCACCCCTCCACTTT.

This clone turned up a few times. V is TRBV11-3 and J is TRBJ2-1, with D tentatively TRBD2 (5 bases). V lost 0 bases to trimming and J lost 13 bases, with 13 bases between them. Per the germline V gene, CDR1 is SGHNT and CDR2 is YENEEA. There are 13 residues in the CDR3. The CDR3 region has the DNA TGTGCCAGCAGCTTAGATGGATCGGCTAGCCAGTTCTTC. Translating gives CASSLDGSASQFF.

A single count supports this clone. The V gene is TRBV28, the J gene TRBJ1-6; D gene ambiguous. The V end lost 9 bases, the J end lost 1 base, and 10 bases lay between the germline ends. Per germline, CDR1 MDHEN and CDR2 SYDVKM. CDR3 length: 14 amino acids. CDR3 nucleotide sequence: TGTGCCAGTTGCCCCGGATCCTATAATTCACCCCTCCACTTT. Translation: CASCPGSYNSPLHF.

The CDR3 loop is CASTARSATHYEQYF. DNA of the CDR3: TGTGCCAGCACCGCTCGGTCGGCCACTCACTACGAGCAGTACTTC. The chain employs TRBV2 and TRBJ2-7; D gene uncertain. Germline CDR1 is SNHLY and CDR2 is FYNNEI. V lost 7 bases and J lost 3, with 19 bases in between. This CDR3 is built from 15 residues.

The chain recombines TRBV21-1 with TRBJ1-5. TRBV21-1 is a documented pseudogene. The CDR3 has 19 residues. CDR3 sequence reads: CASSLRRFWGFYSNQPQHF. CDR3 nucleotides: TGTGCCAGCAGCCTCCGGAGGTTTTGGGGGTTCTATAGCAATCAGCCCCAGCATTTT.